This T cell receptor beta chain stems from a study of blood T cell repertoires in COVID-19 (TCRdb year 2020). Notes on the research overall: Samples covering the acute and convalescent phases of COVID-19 were provided by collaborators in the United States, Italy and Spain. The material from the prospective study consisted of cDNA or gDNA derived from T cells, B-cell-depleted T cells, or PBMCs. Deeply sampled blood TCRbeta repertoires from subjects exposed to, actively infected with, or recovered from COVID-19 were included in the dataset. The repertoires were made available in a free public database intended to serve as a resource for research on the immune response to SARS-CoV-2. The samples were drawn from the first 160 participants of the ongoing ImmuneRACE study and from over a thousand subjects provided by 6 global collaborators. Sample metadata almost always included a de-identified subject ID, COVID-19 status, age in years and sex. Where HLA class I and class II types were available, the types were taken from metadata supplied by the sample provider, not from assay-based typing. What the work shows at the level of the full study, not this receptor alone: The quantity of clinical and demographic metadata differed by source and by participant and was supplied without curation.

About this clone itself: Its specific antigen is unknown. No much larger clonotype is one base removed from it; base qualities were not supplied.

TCRbeta CDR3 regions were amplified from genomic DNA by means of the immunoSEQ Assay, a bias-controlled multiplex PCR. Per the original workflow: The number of nucleated cells in each sample was estimated from the amplification of reference gene primers within the assay. Sequence reads were collapsed and filtered to measure the absolute abundance of every unique TCRbeta CDR3 rearrangement. For each sample, productive Simpson clonality was calculated by taking the square root of Simpson's diversity index across productive rearrangements. Entries here come from immuneACCESS through TCRdb and include only in-frame sequences with V and J called. Some clones fail to appear in such tables; in the studies checked, an unresolved V gene covers under half of the shortfall, and the cause of the remainder is unknown. V, J and clone size are taken as reported in that table, and D and trimming were inferred from the DNA itself. The sample contains about 320,000 clones, around 90% of them found a single time. More than 8.5% of the sample is in the top ten clones.

Participants in the prospective study were aged roughly 18 to 90 years, lived in about two dozen United States geographic areas, and enrolled through a virtual design. Cohort assignment in the prospective study relied on participant-reported clinical history from a screening survey and a study questionnaire. Recovered participants in ImmuneRACE Cohort 3 were defined as having two consecutive negative NP/OP PCR tests, clearance from a healthcare professional, or resolution of symptoms. In the prospective study, whole blood, serum and a nasopharyngeal or oropharyngeal swab were collected from each participant by mobile phlebotomists. Additional blood draws and questionnaires over an approximately 2-month period could optionally be provided by prospective study participants. Before DNA extraction, blood samples from the prospective study were shipped at room temperature or frozen. The V and J ends are trimmed by 1 base and 5 bases, leaving 12 bases between them. The germline V gene (reference sequence) sets CDR1 to SGHKS and CDR2 to YYEKEE. The CDR3 spans 14 residues, from the cysteine through the phenylalanine. Solely the CDR3 DNA is kept, with 42 bases framed from the first base.

Recombination connected TRBV5-5 to TRBJ1-2; D gene: possibly TRBD1, on 6 matching bases. Material for sequencing was PBMCs or T cells enriched from blood (not recorded which). This clonotype originated in a woman younger than 35 who had recovered from COVID-19. The DNA reads as follows: TGTGCCAGCAGCTTGCTCGCAGGGGCTTATGGCTACACCTTC. It encodes CASSLLAGAYGYTF. The CDR3 plus the reference TRBV5-5 and TRBJ1-2 genes for the other parts give the full variable domain: DAGVTQSPTHLIKTRGQQVTLRCSPISGHKSVSWYQQVLGQGPQFIFQYYEKEERGRGNFPDRFSARQFPNYSSELNVNALLLGDSALYLCASSLLAGAYGYTFGSGTRLTVV.